This T cell receptor beta chain was profiled in a study of Ad26.COV2.S vaccination and SARS-CoV-2 variants. TCRdb's copy holds only in-frame clones and misses some; the assay was immunoSEQ multiplex PCR. Of about 390,000 clones in the sample, about nine tenths were seen once. Treatment in this sample: around 19 received Ad26.COV2.S at low or high dose, single or two shots; about 5 received placebo; per-sample allocation not given. Following the first vaccine or placebo injection, samples were taken on day 63. V was pared by 2 bases and J by 2 bases, with 0 bases of the junction left unmatched. The CDR3 loop spans 14 amino acids. Germline V CDR1 and CDR2: ENHRY, SYGVKD.

This clonotype was obtained from a person aged 18-60 years who received the Ad26.COV2.S COVID-19 vaccine or a placebo. The chain couples TRBV10-3 to TRBJ1-5, with 7 bases that match TRBD1. The specimen was peripheral blood, collected in a trial of Ad26.COV2.S vaccine versus placebo. DNA for the CDR3: TGTGCCATCAGTGAGACAGGGGGCAATCAGCCCCAGCATTTT. Translated: CAISETGGNQPQHF.